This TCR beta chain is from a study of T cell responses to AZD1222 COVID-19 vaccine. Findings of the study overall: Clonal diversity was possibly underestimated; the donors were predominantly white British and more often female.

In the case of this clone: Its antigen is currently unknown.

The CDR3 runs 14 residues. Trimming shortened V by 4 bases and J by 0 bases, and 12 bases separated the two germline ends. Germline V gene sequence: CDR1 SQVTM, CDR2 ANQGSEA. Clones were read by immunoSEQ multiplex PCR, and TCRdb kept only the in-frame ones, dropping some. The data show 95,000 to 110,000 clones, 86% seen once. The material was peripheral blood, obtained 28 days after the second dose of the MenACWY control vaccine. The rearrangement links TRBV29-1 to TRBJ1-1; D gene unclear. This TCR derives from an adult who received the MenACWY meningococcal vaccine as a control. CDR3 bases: TGCAGCGTTGTACTCCGATCTTTGAACACTGAAGCTTTCTTT. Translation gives CSVVLRSLNTEAFF.